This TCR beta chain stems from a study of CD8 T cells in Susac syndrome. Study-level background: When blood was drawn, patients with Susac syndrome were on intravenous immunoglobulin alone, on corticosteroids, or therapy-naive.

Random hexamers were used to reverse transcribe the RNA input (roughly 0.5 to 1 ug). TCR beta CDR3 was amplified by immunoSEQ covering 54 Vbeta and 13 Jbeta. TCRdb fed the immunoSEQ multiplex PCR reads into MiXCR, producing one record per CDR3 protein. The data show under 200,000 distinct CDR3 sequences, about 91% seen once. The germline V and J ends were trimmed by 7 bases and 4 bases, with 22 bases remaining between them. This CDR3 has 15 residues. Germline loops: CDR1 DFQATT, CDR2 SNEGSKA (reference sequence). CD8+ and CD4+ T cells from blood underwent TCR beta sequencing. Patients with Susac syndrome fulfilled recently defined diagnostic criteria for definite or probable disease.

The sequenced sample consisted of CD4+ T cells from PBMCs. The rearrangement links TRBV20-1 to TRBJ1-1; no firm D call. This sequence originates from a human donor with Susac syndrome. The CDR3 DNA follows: TGCAGTGTCTTGGCGGGGATTCTAAGCGGCACTGAAGCTTTCTTT. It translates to CSVLAGILSGTEAFF.